Sequencing of this TCR beta chain was carried out in a study of blood T cell repertoires in COVID-19. Whole-study context: Samples of COVID-19 (acute and convalescent) were obtained from the United States, Italy and Spain. The cDNA or gDNA used as material had been derived from T cells, B-cell-depleted T cells, or PBMCs.

Authors' methods: Cell counts per sample came from amplifying reference gene primers. TCRdb's table, derived via immunoSEQ multiplex PCR, lists solely in-frame clones and lacks some. V and J calls and clone size are those listed in that table; D and trimming were worked out from the DNA. The sample has some 42,000 clones; about 77% are singletons. Trimming pared 5 bases from V and 3 bases from J, leaving 10 bases between. The length of the CDR3 is 13 residues. Germline CDR1 and CDR2: GTSNPN and SVGIG (reference sequence). Sequencing used peripheral blood. This clonotype was sampled from a woman aged 70-85 years with acute or convalescent COVID-19. The chain links TRBV30 to TRBJ1-4, with D perhaps TRBD1 (5 bases). The DNA of the CDR3 is TGTGCCTGGGGGGACGGGGCTAATGAAAAACTGTTTTTT. Translation gives CAWGDGANEKLFF.